This T cell receptor (beta chain) was identified during a study of shared clonotypes between healthy human individuals. Turning to the study itself: Every donor yielded three CD4 naive, three CD4 memory, two CD8 naive and one CD8 memory plate. Study-wide results and limits: Non-shared clonotypes had lower generation probabilities than clonotypes shared by all four sorted-subset donors.

Sorted-subset replicate PCRs used about 0.2 ug of genomic DNA. This amount corresponded to about 29,000 T cell genomes. TCRdb's copy holds only in-frame clones and misses some; the assay was immunoSEQ multiplex PCR. This table has about 380,000 clones, approximately 97% appearing once. Worth noting for this clone: Antigen specificity is unknown.

The source material was memory CD8+ T cells sorted from blood. Subset given: CD45RO+ cells pooled with CCR7-negative TemRA cells. The sequence was obtained from a young man in good health.

CDR3 nucleotides: TGTGCCAGTGGCAGACAGGGCAATAGCAATCAGCCCCAGCATTTT. Its protein is CASGRQGNSNQPQHF. J is TRBJ1-5 and V is TRBV19, with 7 bases matching TRBD1. CDR1 and CDR2 from the germline V gene are LNHDA and SQIVND (reference sequence). The CDR3 has 15 amino acids. V dropped 8 bases and J dropped 0; count of bases not matched to a gene: 7.